This T cell receptor beta chain was sequenced during a study of graft-versus-host responses after intestinal transplantation. Study results and caveats: Analysis identified GvH clones in recipient marrow, with some appearing first in ileum or blood.

Germline CDR1 and CDR2: GTSNPN and SVGIG (reference sequence). The CDR3 is 14 amino acids. The V gene end was trimmed by 4 bases and the J gene end by 0 bases; junction bases not matched to a gene: 4. A remark on this clone: Its antigen is unidentified.

Sequenced by immunoSEQ multiplex PCR; TCRdb stores in-frame clones only, minus some. The data contain some 95,000 clones, around nine tenths of them singletons. The sequence derives from a human donor who received an intestinal transplant. Sequences were derived from unstimulated CD8+ T cells sorted from spleen or lymph node cells, sampled before intestinal transplant. The chain recombines TRBV30 with TRBJ2-7; 9 positions agree with TRBD1. The CDR3 loop reads CAWTGTGNSYEQYF. The CDR3, as DNA: TGTGCCTGGACCGGGACAGGGAACTCCTACGAGCAGTACTTC.